These 18 T cell receptor beta chains share one sample of origin, sequenced in a study of CD8+ T cells in alopecia areata. Extraction of RNA preceded its reverse transcription into cDNA, which served as the sequencing template. The table came from immunoSEQ multiplex PCR; TCRdb's copy has only in-frame clones and leaves some out. This table holds tens of thousands of clones, approximately 60% found once. The material was CD8+ T cells sorted from blood, obtained at week 0. These receptors were taken from a human donor with alopecia areata.

This clone has only a few counts. The V and J genes are TRBV29-1 and TRBJ2-4, with 7 bases fitting TRBD1. The V and J ends lost 0 bases and 9 bases, in that order; junction bases with no gene match: 11. The CDR3 loop spans 15 amino acids. Germline values: CDR1 SQVTM, CDR2 ANQGSEA. The chain's CDR3 is CSVEDPQTGPGIQYF. The CDR3 nucleotides read TGCAGCGTTGAAGATCCACAGACAGGGCCCGGCATTCAGTACTTC.

The chain couples TRBV10-3 to TRBJ2-3, with D perhaps matching TRBD2 (6 bases). CDR1 ENHRY and CDR2 SYGVKD come from the germline V gene. The V gene lost 4 bases and the J gene lost 0 bases, with 11 bases spanning the gap. The CDR3 sequence is 15 residues long. CDR3 protein: CAISGSGTSTDTQYF. Here the CDR3 DNA reads TGTGCCATCAGTGGATCCGGGACTAGCACAGATACGCAGTATTTT.

The rearrangement uses TRBV7-9 and TRBJ2-1; possibly TRBD1 for D (5 bases). CDR3 length: 14 residues. The V and J ends lost 7 bases and 5 bases respectively, with 15 bases between them. The germline gives CDR1 SEHNR, CDR2 FQNEAQ (reference sequence). CDR3 sequence (DNA): TGTGCCAGCAAGAGTGCAGGGCGGCACAATGAGCAGTTCTTC. Encoded protein: CASKSAGRHNEQFF.

The rearrangement joins TRBV15 to TRBJ1-5; no firm D call. V was clipped by 0 bases and J by 0 bases, with 9 bases between them. This CDR3 contains 16 residues. Per the germline V gene, CDR1 is LNHNV and CDR2 is YYDKDF (reference sequence). The CDR3: CATSREFQNSNQPQHF. CDR3 sequence (DNA): TGTGCCACCAGCAGAGAATTCCAGAATAGCAATCAGCCCCAGCATTTT.

A few counts support this clone. V and J are TRBV19 and TRBJ2-1; 10 bases line up with TRBD1. The CDR3 consists of 13 residues. The germline V gene has CDR1 LNHDA and CDR2 SQIVND (reference sequence). Trimming cost V 6 bases and J 4 bases; bases outside gene matches: 0. CDR3 protein: CASRGQGYNEQFF. DNA of the CDR3: TGTGCCAGTAGGGGACAGGGGTACAATGAGCAGTTCTTC.

The chain couples TRBV27 to TRBJ1-1; D uncertain. The CDR3 extends over 14 amino acids. V shed 1 base and J shed 4 bases, with 10 bases lying between them. CDR1 is MNHEY, CDR2 SMNVEV, per germline (reference sequence). CDR3 sequence: CASSLLGFGTEAFF. CDR3 nucleotide sequence: TGTGCCAGCAGTTTATTAGGTTTCGGCACTGAAGCTTTCTTT.

The chain couples TRBV6-5 to TRBJ2-3, with 10 bases lining up with TRBD2. V gave up 2 bases and J gave up 10 bases; unmatched junction bases: 12. The CDR3 is 16 residues long. Germline V gives CDR1 MNHEY, CDR2 SVGAGI. The CDR3: CASSYGLAGDASPQYF. For the CDR3, the DNA is TGTGCCAGCAGTTACGGGCTAGCGGGGGACGCAAGTCCGCAGTATTTT.

In its sample, this clone was seen once. The chain has TRBV11-2 and TRBJ1-2; TRBD1 is a possible D gene (5 bases). Germline values: CDR1 SGHAT, CDR2 FQNNGV. V was clipped by 1 base and J by 3 bases, with 12 bases between them. This CDR3 has 15 amino acids. The CDR3 DNA reads as TGTGCCAGCAGCTTAGCTTATGGGGGTTACTATGGCTACACCTTC. Its translation: CASSLAYGGYYGYTF. The full variable domain, with the rest looked up from reference TRBV11-2 and TRBJ1-2, is EAGVAQSPRYKIIEKRQSVAFWCNPISGHATLYWYQQILGQGPKLLIQFQNNGVVDDSQLPKDRFSAERLKGVDSTLKIQPAKLEDSAVYLCASSLAYGGYYGYTFGSGTRLTVV.

The count of this clone is one. The chain's CDR3 is CAVWDGDMGVQYF. CDR3 DNA sequence: TGTGCCGTCTGGGACGGCGACATGGGTGTCCAGTACTTC. This chain uses TRBV10-3 with TRBJ2-5; possibly TRBD1 or TRBD2 for D (5 bases each). This CDR3 comprises 13 residues. Germline V gene sequence: CDR1 ENHRY, CDR2 SYGVKD. V was trimmed by 11 bases and J by 10 bases, leaving 23 bases between them.

This chain links TRBV30 with TRBJ1-2; possible D gene TRBD1, 6 bases. The CDR3 is 14 amino acids. Deletions cut 3 bases from V and 3 bases from J, with 14 bases between. Germline CDR1 and CDR2: GTSNPN and SVGIG (reference sequence). The CDR3 region is CAWRGQGFDYGYTF. The CDR3 bases are TGTGCCTGGAGGGGGCAGGGGTTCGACTATGGCTACACCTTC.

The rearrangement links TRBV13 to TRBJ2-3; 11 bases agree with TRBD1. In germline, CDR1 is PRHDT, CDR2 FYEKMQ (reference sequence). Trimming at V came to 5 bases and at J to 6 bases, leaving 10 bases not matched to a gene. The CDR3 consists of 16 residues. The CDR3, as DNA: TGTGCCAGCAGCACACCGGACAGGGGGCAGGTCGATACGCAGTATTTT. Amino acids: CASSTPDRGQVDTQYF.

This clone was picked up a small number of times. The chain joins TRBV7-2 to TRBJ2-1; a possible D gene is TRBD2 (6 bases). This CDR3 has 16 amino acids. The ends were cut back, 2 bases at V and 0 bases at J, with 11 bases in the middle. Germline CDR1 is SGHTA and CDR2 is FQGNSA. The CDR3 DNA is TGTGCCAGCAGCTTAAGGGGCGGGAACTCCTACAATGAGCAGTTCTTC. Its translation is CASSLRGGNSYNEQFF.

By sample fraction, this clone is medium-sized. This rearrangement joins TRBV5-1 to TRBJ2-7, with D possibly TRBD2 on 5 matching bases. The CDR3 runs to 13 residues. The V and J ends lost 7 bases and 3 bases respectively, with 14 bases between them. Germline V gives CDR1 SGHRS, CDR2 YFSETQ. CDR3 region: CASPPGLSYEQYF. The CDR3 DNA follows: TGCGCCAGCCCCCCAGGACTCAGCTACGAGCAGTACTTC.

The rearrangement links TRBV27 to TRBJ2-7; 9 nucleotides agree with TRBD1. Looked up from germline, CDR1 is MNHEY and CDR2 is SMNVEV (reference sequence). The CDR3 is 14 amino acids. V lost 6 bases and J lost 4; bases outside the gene matches: 7. CDR3 in amino acids: CASRTGGIEYEQYF. CDR3 nucleotides: TGTGCCAGCAGGACAGGGGGGATTGAGTACGAGCAGTACTTC.

The chain has TRBV27 and TRBJ2-1, with a possible D match to TRBD2 (5 bases). Trimming took 3 bases from V and 6 from J, leaving 12 bases between them. CDR1 is MNHEY, CDR2 SMNVEV, per germline (reference sequence). The CDR3 has 14 amino acids. The CDR3 DNA sequence: TGTGCCAGCAGTTTCGAGGGTGCGGCCAATGAGCAGTTCTTC. It translates to CASSFEGAANEQFF.

V and J are TRBV4-1 and TRBJ2-2, with TRBD2 as a possible D gene (6 bases). CDR3 length: 15 residues. V was pared by 4 bases and J by 1 base, with 10 bases between. Germline CDR1 is MGHRA and CDR2 is YSYEKL. As DNA, the CDR3 is TGCGCCAGCAGCCGGCGGGACGGGAACACCGGGGAGCTGTTTTTT. Its protein is CASSRRDGNTGELFF.

This chain connects TRBV7-2 to TRBJ2-1, with D perhaps TRBD2 (6 bases). CDR3 length equals 12 residues. The V end was cut by 3 bases, the J end by 11 bases, with 11 bases between. Germline values: CDR1 SGHTA, CDR2 FQGNSA. CDR3 sequence reads: CASSLGWTKQFF. The CDR3 region has the DNA TGTGCCAGCAGCTTGGGCTGGACTAAGCAGTTCTTC.

J is TRBJ1-2 and V is TRBV7-9; no clear D. The CDR3 runs to 13 residues. V lost 2 bases and J lost 9, with 13 bases in between. Per germline, CDR1 SEHNR and CDR2 FQNEAQ (reference sequence). In DNA, the CDR3 is TGTGCCAGCAGCTTATCCGTATCTAGGAGCTACACCTTC. Protein: CASSLSVSRSYTF.